Listed here are 14 T cell receptor beta chains from one sample, sequenced in a study of blood T cell repertoires in COVID-19 (dated by TCRdb to 2020 to 2021). Library generation was performed with the immunoSEQ multiplex PCR assay. Entries here come from immuneACCESS through TCRdb and include only in-frame sequences with V and J called. Some clones fail to appear in such tables; in the studies checked, an unresolved V gene covers under half of the shortfall, and the cause of the remainder is unknown. This sample lists a few hundred thousand clones; around 81% were detected once. The ten largest clones take up about 2.1% of the sample. The sequenced sample consisted of peripheral blood. The receptors come from a woman aged 55-70 years with acute or convalescent COVID-19.

This chain connects TRBV10-1 to TRBJ1-1; 7 bases are shared with TRBD1. The CDR3 totals 13 residues. CDR1 is WNHNN, CDR2 SYGVQD, per germline (reference sequence). V dropped 8 bases and J dropped 1; count of bases not matched to a gene: 4. The CDR3 reads CASQKGANTEAFF. The CDR3 DNA reads as TGCGCCAGCCAAAAGGGGGCGAACACTGAAGCTTTCTTT.

J is TRBJ2-7 and V is TRBV28; 8 positions match TRBD2. V gave up 8 bases and J gave up 6 bases; unmatched junction bases: 6. There are 12 residues in the CDR3. In germline, CDR1 is MDHEN, CDR2 SYDVKM. The CDR3 DNA reads as TGTGCCAGCTCCAGCGGGGGCGCCGAGCAGTACTTC. Its translation: CASSSGGAEQYF.

The chain is built from TRBV4-1 and TRBJ1-1; weak D call: TRBD1 (5 bases). This CDR3 spans 14 amino acids. V was shortened by 5 bases and J by 5 bases, with 15 bases between the two germline ends. Per the germline V gene, CDR1 is MGHRA and CDR2 is YSYEKL. The CDR3 spells CASSDPRVRTEAFF. CDR3 DNA sequence: TGCGCCAGCAGCGACCCCAGGGTGAGGACTGAAGCTTTCTTT.

The rearrangement joins TRBV9 to TRBJ2-4, with 11 bases matching TRBD1. This CDR3 has 14 residues. The germline gives CDR1 SGDLS, CDR2 YYNGEE. Unmatched junction bases numbered 2, after V lost 3 bases and J lost 6 bases. The CDR3 protein is CASSEGQGGNIQYF. The CDR3 nucleotides read TGTGCCAGCAGCGAGGGACAGGGGGGAAACATTCAGTACTTC.

The genes are TRBV11-3 and TRBJ2-4; tentative D call: TRBD2 (5 bases). The CDR3 extends over 15 amino acids. Between the trimmed V and J ends, which lost 0 bases and 3 bases, there was a span of 9 bases. Germline CDR1 is SGHNT and CDR2 is YENEEA. In DNA, the CDR3 is TGTGCCAGCAGCTTAGATGGAAGCGGCAAAAACATTCAGTACTTC. This codes for CASSLDGSGKNIQYF.

The genes are TRBV10-3 and TRBJ2-1; TRBD1 matches at 7 bases. Per the germline V gene, CDR1 is ENHRY and CDR2 is SYGVKD. This CDR3 has 15 residues. With 8 bases clipped from V and 5 bases from J, the junction kept 12 bases outside the gene matches. CDR3 nucleotides: TGTGCCATCTCCCGTGGACAGGACGCGAACAATGAGCAGTTCTTC. This sequence encodes CAISRGQDANNEQFF.

This chain uses TRBV28 with TRBJ2-7, with D possibly TRBD1 on 6 matching bases. Per the germline V gene, CDR1 is MDHEN and CDR2 is SYDVKM. The V end lost 4 bases, the J end lost 3 bases, and 10 bases lay between the germline ends. This CDR3 spans 13 amino acids. The CDR3 coding sequence is TGTGCCAGCAGTTCCCAGGGGTTCTACGAGCAGTACTTC. Encoded protein: CASSSQGFYEQYF.

This chain uses TRBV6-1 with TRBJ2-5; 8 positions agree with TRBD2. CDR3 length: 15 amino acids. After removal of 1 base from V and 4 bases from J, the junction contained 5 bases not matched to a gene. CDR1 and CDR2 from the germline V gene are MNHNS and SASEGT. The CDR3 spells CASSEVRGAGETQYF. CDR3 bases: TGTGCCAGCAGTGAAGTGCGGGGGGCTGGAGAGACCCAGTACTTC.

Remarks on this clone: Mismatch with germline at one junction end may stem from a read error. The V call is TRBV6-2 or TRBV6-3, the J call TRBJ2-3; TRBD1 might be the D (5 bases). CDR1 is MNHEY, CDR2 SVGEGT, per germline. CDR3 size: 18 residues. CDR3 sequence: CASSYEVWRTENTGTQYF. CDR3 nucleotide sequence: TGTGCCAGCAGTTACGAGGTATGGCGCACAGAGAACACAGGTACGCAGTATTTT.

The J gene is TRBJ1-6, the V gene TRBV30; 8 bases agree with TRBD1. CDR3 size: 14 residues. Germline CDR1 is GTSNPN and CDR2 is SVGIG (reference sequence). The trim removed 5 bases at V and 7 bases at J, leaving 7 bases unmatched. This CDR3 is CAWGDRGGNSPLHF. The CDR3 nucleotides read TGTGCCTGGGGAGACAGGGGCGGGAATTCACCCCTCCACTTT.

The J gene is TRBJ2-1, the V gene TRBV5-6; 9 bases are a match to TRBD1. Germline V lookup: CDR1 SGHDT, CDR2 YYEEEE. The CDR3 has 19 amino acids. Trimming at V came to 2 bases and at J to 0 bases, leaving 12 bases not matched to a gene. CDR3 protein: CASSFGQGFDYSSYNEQFF. CDR3 nucleotide sequence: TGTGCCAGCAGCTTCGGACAGGGGTTCGATTATAGCTCCTACAATGAGCAGTTCTTC.

The CDR3, as DNA: TGTGCCAGCAGCCGAAGGCAGGGCTGGACTGAAGCTTTCTTT. Protein product: CASSRRQGWTEAFF. The V and J genes are TRBV2 and TRBJ1-1, with D possibly matching TRBD1 (5 bases). The CDR3 contains 14 residues. Trimming pared 6 bases from V and 5 bases from J, leaving 16 bases between. CDR1 is SNHLY, CDR2 FYNNEI, per germline.

The chain joins TRBV7-6 to TRBJ2-2, with TRBD2 matching over 10 bases. J lost 7 bases, V lost 0 bases, and 2 bases had no gene match. Germline CDR1 SGHVS, CDR2 FNYEAQ. This CDR3 comprises 15 residues. The CDR3 sequence is CASSLAASGGGELFF. The CDR3 DNA reads as TGTGCCAGCAGCTTAGCTGCTAGCGGGGGCGGGGAGCTGTTTTTT.

The chain is built from TRBV3-1 (or the pseudogene TRBV3-2) and TRBJ1-3; TRBD1 might be the D (5 bases). Trimming removed 2 bases at V and 2 bases at J, with 13 bases between. Germline V lookup: CDR1 LGHDT, CDR2 YNNKEL (reference sequence). The CDR3 is 16 residues long. The CDR3 DNA follows: TGTGCCAGCAGCCAACGGGACTCCCGGGCTGGAAACACCATATATTTT. It codes for CASSQRDSRAGNTIYF.